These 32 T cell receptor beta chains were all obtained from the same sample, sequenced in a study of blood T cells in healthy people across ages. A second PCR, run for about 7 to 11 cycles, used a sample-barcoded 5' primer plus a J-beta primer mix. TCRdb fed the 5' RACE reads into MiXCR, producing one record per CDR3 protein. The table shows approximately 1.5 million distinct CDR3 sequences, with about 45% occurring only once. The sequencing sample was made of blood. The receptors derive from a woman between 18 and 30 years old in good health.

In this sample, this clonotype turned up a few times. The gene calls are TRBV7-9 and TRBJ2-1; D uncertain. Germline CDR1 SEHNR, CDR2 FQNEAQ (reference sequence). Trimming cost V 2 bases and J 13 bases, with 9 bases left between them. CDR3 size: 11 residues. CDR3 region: CASSLLSTQFF. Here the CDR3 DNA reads TGTGCCAGCAGCTTACTCTCGACCCAGTTCTTC.

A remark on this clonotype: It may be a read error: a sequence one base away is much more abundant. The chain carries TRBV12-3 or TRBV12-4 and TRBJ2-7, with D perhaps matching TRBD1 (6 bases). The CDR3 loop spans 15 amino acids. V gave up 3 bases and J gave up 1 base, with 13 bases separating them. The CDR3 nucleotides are TGTGCCAGCAGTTTGGGGGACACGGGTTCCTACGAGCAGTACTTC. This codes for CASSLGDTGSYEQYF.

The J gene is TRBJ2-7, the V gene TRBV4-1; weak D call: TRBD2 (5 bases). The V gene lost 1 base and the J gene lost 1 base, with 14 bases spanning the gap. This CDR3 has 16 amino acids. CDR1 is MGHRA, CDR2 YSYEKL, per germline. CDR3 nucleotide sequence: TGCGCCAGCAGCCAAGTAGTAAGGACTTCTTCCTACGAGCAGTACTTC. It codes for CASSQVVRTSSYEQYF.

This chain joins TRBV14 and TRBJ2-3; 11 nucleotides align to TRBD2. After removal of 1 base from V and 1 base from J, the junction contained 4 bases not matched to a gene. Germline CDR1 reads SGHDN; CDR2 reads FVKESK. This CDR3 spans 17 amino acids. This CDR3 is CASSQVGLAVRTDTQYF. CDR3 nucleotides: TGTGCCAGCAGCCAAGTGGGACTAGCGGTCCGCACAGATACGCAGTATTTT. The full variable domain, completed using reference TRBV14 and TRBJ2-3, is EAGVTQFPSHSVIEKGQTVTLRCDPISGHDNLYWYRRVMGKEIKFLLHFVKESKQDESGMPNNRFLAERTGGTYSTLKVQPAELEDSGVYFCASSQVGLAVRTDTQYFGPGTRLTVL.

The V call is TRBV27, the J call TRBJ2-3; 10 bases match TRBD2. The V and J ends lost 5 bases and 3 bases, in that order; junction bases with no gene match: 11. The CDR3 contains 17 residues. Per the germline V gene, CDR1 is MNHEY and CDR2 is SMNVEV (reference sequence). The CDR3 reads CASSPTHSGGWTDTQYF. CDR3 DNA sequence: TGTGCCAGCAGTCCCACTCATAGCGGGGGGTGGACAGATACGCAGTATTTT.

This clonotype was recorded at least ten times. The CDR3 spells CSVELATDTQYF. CDR3 in DNA: TGCAGCGTAGAACTAGCGACAGATACGCAGTATTTT. This sequence joins TRBV29-1 and TRBJ2-3; TRBD2 agrees at 7 bases. V was clipped by 6 bases and J by 3 bases; unmatched bases: 3. This CDR3 region has 12 residues. Germline V gene data show CDR1 as SQVTM and CDR2 as ANQGSEA.

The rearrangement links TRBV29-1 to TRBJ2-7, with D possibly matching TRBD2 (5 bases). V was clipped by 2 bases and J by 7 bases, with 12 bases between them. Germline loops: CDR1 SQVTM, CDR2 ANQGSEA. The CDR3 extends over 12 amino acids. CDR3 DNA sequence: TGCAGCGTTGAAAGACCACCGGGGGAGCAGTACTTC. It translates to CSVERPPGEQYF.

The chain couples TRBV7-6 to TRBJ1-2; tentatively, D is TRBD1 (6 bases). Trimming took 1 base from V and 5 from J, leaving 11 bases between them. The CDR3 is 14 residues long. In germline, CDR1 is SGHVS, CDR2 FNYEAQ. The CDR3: CASSLDGQGYGYTF. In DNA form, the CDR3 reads TGTGCCAGCAGCTTAGATGGGCAGGGGTATGGCTACACCTTC.

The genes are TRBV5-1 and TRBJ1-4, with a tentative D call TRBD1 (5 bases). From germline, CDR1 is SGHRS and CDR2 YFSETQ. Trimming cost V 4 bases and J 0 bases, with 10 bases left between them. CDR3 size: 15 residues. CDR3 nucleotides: TGCGCCAGCAGCCTCAGGGATGCAACTAATGAAAAACTGTTTTTT. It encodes CASSLRDATNEKLFF.

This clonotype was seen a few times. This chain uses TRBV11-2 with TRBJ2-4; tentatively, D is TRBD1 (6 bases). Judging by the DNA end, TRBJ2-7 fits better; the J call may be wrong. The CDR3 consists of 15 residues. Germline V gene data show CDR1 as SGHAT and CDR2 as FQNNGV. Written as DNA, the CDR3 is TGTGCCAGCAGCTCCCCGTTACAGGGTACGTTCGAGCAGTACTTC. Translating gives CASSSPLQGTFEQYF.

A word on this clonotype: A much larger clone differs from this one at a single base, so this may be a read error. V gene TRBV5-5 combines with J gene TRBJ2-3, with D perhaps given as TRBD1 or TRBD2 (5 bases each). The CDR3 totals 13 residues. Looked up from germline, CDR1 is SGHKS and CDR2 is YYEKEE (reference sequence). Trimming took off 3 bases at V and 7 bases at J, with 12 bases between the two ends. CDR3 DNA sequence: TGTGCCAGCAGCTGGGCCGGGGCTTATACGCAGTATTTT. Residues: CASSWAGAYTQYF.

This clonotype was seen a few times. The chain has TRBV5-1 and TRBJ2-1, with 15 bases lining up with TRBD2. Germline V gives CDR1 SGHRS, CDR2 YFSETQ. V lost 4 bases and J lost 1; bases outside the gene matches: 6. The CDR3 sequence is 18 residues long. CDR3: CASSRGTSGRYSYNEQFF. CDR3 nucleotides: TGCGCCAGCAGCAGAGGGACTAGCGGGAGGTATTCCTACAATGAGCAGTTCTTC. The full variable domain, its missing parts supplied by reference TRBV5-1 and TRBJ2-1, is KAGVTQTPRYLIKTRGQQVTLSCSPISGHRSVSWYQQTPGQGLQFLFEYFSETQRNKGNFPGRFSGRQFSNSRSEMNVSTLELGDSALYLCASSRGTSGRYSYNEQFFGPGTRLTVL.

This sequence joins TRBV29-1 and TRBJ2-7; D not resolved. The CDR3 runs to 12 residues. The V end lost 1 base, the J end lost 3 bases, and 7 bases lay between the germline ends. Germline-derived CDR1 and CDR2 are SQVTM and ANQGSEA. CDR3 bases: TGCAGCGTTGAAGGGCAGCTCTACGAGCAGTACTTC. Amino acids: CSVEGQLYEQYF.

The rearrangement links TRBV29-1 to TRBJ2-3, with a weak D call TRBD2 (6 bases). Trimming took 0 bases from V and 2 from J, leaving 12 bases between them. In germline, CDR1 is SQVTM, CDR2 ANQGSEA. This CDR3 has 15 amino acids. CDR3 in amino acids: CSVEDRTTYTDTQYF. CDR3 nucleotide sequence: TGCAGCGTTGAAGATCGGACTACATACACAGATACGCAGTATTTT.

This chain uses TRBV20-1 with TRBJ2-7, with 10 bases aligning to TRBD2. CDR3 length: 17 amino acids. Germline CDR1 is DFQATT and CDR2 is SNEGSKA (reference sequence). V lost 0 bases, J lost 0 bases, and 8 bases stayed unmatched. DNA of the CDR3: TGCAGTGCTAGAGATCCGAAGGTAGCGGGAGGCTCCTACGAGCAGTACTTC. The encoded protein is CSARDPKVAGGSYEQYF.

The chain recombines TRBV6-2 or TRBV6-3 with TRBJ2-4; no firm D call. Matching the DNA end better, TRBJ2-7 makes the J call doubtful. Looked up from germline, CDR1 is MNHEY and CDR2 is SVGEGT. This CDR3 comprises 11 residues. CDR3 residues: CASSYRCEQYF. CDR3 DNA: TGTGCCAGCAGTTACAGGTGCGAGCAGTACTTC.

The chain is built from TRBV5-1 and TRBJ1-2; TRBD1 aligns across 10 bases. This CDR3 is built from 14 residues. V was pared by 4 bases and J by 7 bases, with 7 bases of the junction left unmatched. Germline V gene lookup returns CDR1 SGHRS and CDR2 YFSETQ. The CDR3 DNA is TGCGCCAGCAGCCCCTGGGACAGGGGTTTTGGCTACACCTTC. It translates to CASSPWDRGFGYTF. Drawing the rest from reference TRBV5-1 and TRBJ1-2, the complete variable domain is KAGVTQTPRYLIKTRGQQVTLSCSPISGHRSVSWYQQTPGQGLQFLFEYFSETQRNKGNFPGRFSGRQFSNSRSEMNVSTLELGDSALYLCASSPWDRGFGYTFGSGTRLTVV.

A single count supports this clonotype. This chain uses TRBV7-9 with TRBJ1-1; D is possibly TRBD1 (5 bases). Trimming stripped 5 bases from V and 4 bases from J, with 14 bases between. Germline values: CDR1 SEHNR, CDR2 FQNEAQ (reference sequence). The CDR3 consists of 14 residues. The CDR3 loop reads CASSGVGGSTEAFF. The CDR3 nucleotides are TGTGCCAGCAGCGGAGTGGGGGGTTCCACTGAAGCTTTCTTT.

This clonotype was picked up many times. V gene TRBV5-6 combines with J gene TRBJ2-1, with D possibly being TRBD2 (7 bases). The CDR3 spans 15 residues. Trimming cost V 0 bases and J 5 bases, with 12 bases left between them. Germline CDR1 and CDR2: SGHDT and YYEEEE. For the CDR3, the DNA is TGTGCCAGCAGCTTGGAGGCGGGGGCTAACAATGAGCAGTTCTTC. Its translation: CASSLEAGANNEQFF.

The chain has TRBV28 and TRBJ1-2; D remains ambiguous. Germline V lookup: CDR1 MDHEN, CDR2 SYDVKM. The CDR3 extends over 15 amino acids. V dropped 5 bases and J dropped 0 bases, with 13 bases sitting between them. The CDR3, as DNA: TGTGCCAGCAGTGAGATTGCGCCTACTAACTATGGCTACACCTTC. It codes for CASSEIAPTNYGYTF.

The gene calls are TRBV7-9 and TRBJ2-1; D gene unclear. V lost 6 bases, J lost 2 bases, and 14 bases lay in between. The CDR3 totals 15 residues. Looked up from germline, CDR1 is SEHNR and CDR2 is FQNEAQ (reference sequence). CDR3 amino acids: CASRPSLWTYNEQFF. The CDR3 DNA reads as TGTGCCAGCAGACCCTCATTGTGGACCTACAATGAGCAGTTCTTC.

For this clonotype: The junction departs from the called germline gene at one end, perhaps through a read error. The CDR3 coding sequence is TGCAGTGCAAATTGGGGGGGAGGCACGGATACGCAGTATTTT. Its protein product is CSANWGGGTDTQYF. The chain employs TRBV20-1 and TRBJ2-3, with 7 bases fitting TRBD2. CDR1 and CDR2 from the germline V gene are DFQATT and SNEGSKA (reference sequence). The CDR3 covers 14 residues.

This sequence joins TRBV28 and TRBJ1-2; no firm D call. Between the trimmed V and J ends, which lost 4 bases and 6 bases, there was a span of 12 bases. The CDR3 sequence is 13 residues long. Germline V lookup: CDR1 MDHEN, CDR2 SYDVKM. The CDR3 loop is CASSWPENHGYTF. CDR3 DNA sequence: TGTGCCAGCAGTTGGCCGGAGAACCATGGCTACACCTTC.

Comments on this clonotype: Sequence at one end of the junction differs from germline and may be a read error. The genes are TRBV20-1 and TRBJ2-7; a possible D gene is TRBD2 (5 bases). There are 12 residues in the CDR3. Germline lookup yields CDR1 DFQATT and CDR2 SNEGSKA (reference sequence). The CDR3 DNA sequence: TGCAGTGCTAGAGATCATAGCGACGAGCTGTACTTC. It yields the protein CSARDHSDELYF.

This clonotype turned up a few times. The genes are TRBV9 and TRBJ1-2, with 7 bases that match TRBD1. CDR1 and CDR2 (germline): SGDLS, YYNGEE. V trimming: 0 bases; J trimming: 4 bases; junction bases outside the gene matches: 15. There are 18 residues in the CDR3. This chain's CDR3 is CASSVARVVQGTPYGYTF. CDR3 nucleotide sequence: TGTGCCAGCAGCGTAGCCCGAGTGGTACAGGGGACCCCCTATGGCTACACCTTC.

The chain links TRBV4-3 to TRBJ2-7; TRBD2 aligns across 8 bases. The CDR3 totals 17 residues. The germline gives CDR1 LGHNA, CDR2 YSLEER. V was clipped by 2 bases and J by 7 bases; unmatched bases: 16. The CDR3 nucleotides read TGCGCCAGCAGCCAACATGGGGACCCGGGAGGGCCGAATGAGCAGTACTTC. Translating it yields CASSQHGDPGGPNEQYF.

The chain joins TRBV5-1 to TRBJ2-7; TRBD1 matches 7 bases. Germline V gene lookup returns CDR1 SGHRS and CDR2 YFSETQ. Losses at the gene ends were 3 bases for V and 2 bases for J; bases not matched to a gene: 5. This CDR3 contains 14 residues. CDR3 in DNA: TGCGCCAGCAGCTGGTCGACAGGGCCCTACGAGCAGTACTTC. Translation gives CASSWSTGPYEQYF.

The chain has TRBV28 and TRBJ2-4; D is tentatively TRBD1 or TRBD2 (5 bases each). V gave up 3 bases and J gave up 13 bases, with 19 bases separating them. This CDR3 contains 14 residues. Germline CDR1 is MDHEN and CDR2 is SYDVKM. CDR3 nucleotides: TGTGCCAGCAGTTTGGGGGTACAGTCTGCAGGGCAGTACTTC. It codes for CASSLGVQSAGQYF.

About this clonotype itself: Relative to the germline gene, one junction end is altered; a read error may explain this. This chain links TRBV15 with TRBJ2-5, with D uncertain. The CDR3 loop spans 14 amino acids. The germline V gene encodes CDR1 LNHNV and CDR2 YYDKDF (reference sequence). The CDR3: CAISRAGTRWDQYF. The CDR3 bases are TGTGCCATCAGCAGAGCAGGTACCCGCTGGGACCAGTACTTC.

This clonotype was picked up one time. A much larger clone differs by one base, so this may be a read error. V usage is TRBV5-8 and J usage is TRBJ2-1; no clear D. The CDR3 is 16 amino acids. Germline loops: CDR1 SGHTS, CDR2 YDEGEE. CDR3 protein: CVSSLRLAGSYNEQFF. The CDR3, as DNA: TGTGTCAGCAGCTTACGATTGGCAGGATCCTACAATGAGCAGTTCTTC.

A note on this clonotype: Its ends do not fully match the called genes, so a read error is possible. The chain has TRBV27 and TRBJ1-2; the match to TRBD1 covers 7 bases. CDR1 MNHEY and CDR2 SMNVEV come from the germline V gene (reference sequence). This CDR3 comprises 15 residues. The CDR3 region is CASSLTTGLGYGCTF. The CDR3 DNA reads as TGTGCCAGCAGTTTAACGACAGGGCTAGGGTATGGCTGCACCTTC.

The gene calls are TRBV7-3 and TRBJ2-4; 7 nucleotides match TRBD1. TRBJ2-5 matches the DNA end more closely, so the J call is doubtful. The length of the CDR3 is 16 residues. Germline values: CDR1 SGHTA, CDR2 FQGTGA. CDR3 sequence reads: CASSSVTGTVGETQYF. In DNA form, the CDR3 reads TGTGCCAGCAGCTCAGTGACAGGGACCGTGGGAGAGACCCAGTACTTC.